The 20 T cell receptor beta chains in this list originate from one sample, sequenced in a study of blood T cell repertoires in COVID-19. The data were produced by immunoSEQ multiplex PCR, yet TCRdb's version contains in-frame clones alone and is incomplete. The sample carries hundreds of thousands of clones, about 89% recorded once. Sequenced input: peripheral blood. The receptors shown here come from a woman under 40 with COVID-19, enrolled during active disease.

V usage is TRBV6-2 or TRBV6-3 and J usage is TRBJ2-2; D is perhaps TRBD1 (6 bases). Germline CDR1 is MNHEY and CDR2 is SVGEGT. V was cut by 3 bases and J by 7 bases, with 12 bases left in between. CDR3 length: 14 amino acids. CDR3 nucleotides: TGTGCCAGCAGTTATAACAGGGCCAACGGGGAGCTGTTTTTT. It is translated as CASSYNRANGELFF.

The chain recombines TRBV19 with TRBJ2-2; 8 bases map to TRBD1. This CDR3 is built from 15 residues. J gave up 2 bases and V 6 bases, and 5 bases lay outside the gene matches. The germline gives CDR1 LNHDA, CDR2 SQIVND (reference sequence). The CDR3 sequence: CASRTGALNTGELFF. CDR3 nucleotide sequence: TGTGCCAGTAGGACAGGGGCGCTAAACACCGGGGAGCTGTTTTTT.

CDR3 in amino acids: CASSLVRDKQFF. The CDR3 DNA is TGTGCCAGCAGCTTGGTACGGGATAAGCAGTTCTTC. The V gene is TRBV5-6, the J gene TRBJ2-1; the D gene is possibly TRBD2 (5 bases). V was cut by 0 bases and J by 11 bases, with 9 bases left in between. CDR1 and CDR2 from the germline V gene are SGHDT and YYEEEE. The CDR3 has 12 amino acids.

The chain joins TRBV7-9 to TRBJ1-5, with a tentative D call TRBD1 (5 bases). The CDR3 has 12 residues. Per germline, CDR1 SEHNR and CDR2 FQNEAQ (reference sequence). With 5 bases removed from V and 4 bases from J, the gap between germline ends came to 6 bases. The CDR3 coding sequence is TGTGCCAGCAGCAGACAGAATCAGCCCCAGCATTTT. Encoded protein: CASSRQNQPQHF.

The chain has TRBV19 and TRBJ2-3; D perhaps matches TRBD2 (6 bases). The germline V gene encodes CDR1 LNHDA and CDR2 SQIVND (reference sequence). Trimming pared 3 bases from V and 6 bases from J, leaving 13 bases between. The CDR3 covers 14 residues. The CDR3 region is CASSIGEARDTQYF. The CDR3 DNA is TGTGCCAGTAGTATCGGGGAGGCCAGGGATACGCAGTATTTT. Full variable domain (rest looked up from reference TRBV19 and TRBJ2-3): DGGITQSPKYLFRKEGQNVTLSCEQNLNHDAMYWYRQDPGQGLRLIYYSQIVNDFQKGDIAEGYSVSREKKESFPLTVTSAQKNPTAFYLCASSIGEARDTQYFGPGTRLTVL.

The chain combines TRBV19 with TRBJ1-2, with 7 positions matching TRBD1. J gave up 5 bases and V 5 bases, and 11 bases lay outside the gene matches. Germline V gene sequence: CDR1 LNHDA, CDR2 SQIVND (reference sequence). CDR3 length: 15 amino acids. The CDR3 DNA reads TGTGCCAGTAGTGTAACAGGGGACTCCTTATATGGCTACACCTTC. Translation: CASSVTGDSLYGYTF.

The chain is built from TRBV19 and TRBJ2-1, with D unclear. Trimming shortened V by 9 bases and J by 3 bases, and 18 bases separated the two germline ends. Germline V lookup: CDR1 LNHDA, CDR2 SQIVND (reference sequence). The CDR3 totals 15 residues. This chain's CDR3 is CARPLGGHFYNEQFF. The CDR3 DNA reads TGTGCCAGACCTCTCGGTGGGCATTTCTACAATGAGCAGTTCTTC.

CDR3 coding DNA: TGTGCCTGGTCGGAGGCCCAACTCTCTGGGGCCAACGTCCTGACTTTC. This translates into CAWSEAQLSGANVLTF. This chain joins TRBV30 and TRBJ2-6; D is perhaps TRBD2 (5 bases). Germline values: CDR1 GTSNPN, CDR2 SVGIG (reference sequence). Trimming removed 5 bases at V and 0 bases at J, with 14 bases between. This CDR3 is 16 amino acids long.

The CDR3 nucleotides are TGTGCCAGCAGCTTCGGTCGGGGAGGGGGATATGGCTACACCTTC. Amino acid sequence: CASSFGRGGGYGYTF. This sequence joins TRBV11-2 and TRBJ1-2, with TRBD1 as a possible D gene (6 bases). V was pared by 3 bases and J by 5 bases, with 16 bases between. The CDR3 loop spans 15 amino acids. Germline V gene lookup returns CDR1 SGHAT and CDR2 FQNNGV.

This clone was counted only a few times. The chain uses TRBV7-2 and TRBJ2-2, with 9 bases identical to TRBD2. The CDR3 loop spans 18 amino acids. The germline CDR1 and CDR2 sequences are SGHTA and FQGNSA. V was pared by 2 bases and J by 5 bases, with 12 bases of the junction left unmatched. Here the CDR3 DNA reads TGTGCCAGCAGCTTATTCGGGGCTAGCGGGGACGGAACCGGGGAGCTGTTTTTT. Its protein is CASSLFGASGDGTGELFF.

The chain uses TRBV11-2 and TRBJ2-7, with D unclear. Trimming left V 1 base short and J 2 bases short, with 6 bases between. The germline V gene has CDR1 SGHAT and CDR2 FQNNGV. The CDR3 is 13 residues long. The chain's CDR3 is CASSLAQTYEQYF. The CDR3 DNA sequence: TGTGCCAGCAGCTTAGCGCAGACCTACGAGCAGTACTTC.

This clone has just a few counts. The chain is built from TRBV4-2 and TRBJ1-3; unclear D gene. Germline V gene lookup returns CDR1 LGHNA and CDR2 YNFKEQ. This CDR3 comprises 16 residues. V was clipped by 0 bases and J by 0 bases, with 9 bases between them. CDR3 coding DNA: TGTGCCAGCAGCCAAGATCAGCTAGACTCTGGAAACACCATATATTTT. Amino acid sequence: CASSQDQLDSGNTIYF.

V is TRBV7-2 and J is TRBJ2-1; the D gene is possibly TRBD1 (6 bases). Germline CDR1 is SGHTA and CDR2 is FQGNSA. This CDR3 region has 15 residues. V gave up 6 bases and J gave up 0 bases, with 12 bases separating them. CDR3 bases: TGTGCCAGCAGACCAGGGGTAAGCTCCTACAATGAGCAGTTCTTC. Translating gives CASRPGVSSYNEQFF.

The chain carries TRBV7-6 and TRBJ2-7, with 9 nucleotides matching TRBD1. With V trimmed by 5 bases and J by 2 bases, 10 bases remained unmatched. This CDR3 has 16 amino acids. Per the germline V gene, CDR1 is SGHVS and CDR2 is FNYEAQ. Here the CDR3 reads CASSPTRDRVPYEQYF. The CDR3 DNA reads as TGTGCCAGCAGCCCAACGCGGGACAGGGTTCCCTACGAGCAGTACTTC.

This sequence joins TRBV27 and TRBJ2-1; weak D call: TRBD2 (5 bases). CDR3 length equals 14 residues. Germline-derived CDR1 and CDR2 are MNHEY and SMNVEV (reference sequence). V lost 5 bases, J lost 0 bases, and 8 bases lay in between. This chain's CDR3 is CASSPGGSYNEQFF. The CDR3, as DNA: TGTGCCAGCAGTCCCGGAGGCTCCTACAATGAGCAGTTCTTC.

The J gene is TRBJ2-3, the V gene TRBV12-3 or TRBV12-4; the D gene is possibly TRBD1 (6 bases). The CDR3 length is 13 residues. The V gene lost 5 bases and the J gene lost 6 bases, with 12 bases spanning the gap. The DNA of the CDR3 is TGTGCCAGCAGTCCATGGGGGCCGGATACGCAGTATTTT. Translating gives CASSPWGPDTQYF.

The CDR3 DNA reads TGTGCCAGCAGCGGGAACCGTATAAGGGGAGGCTACACCTTC. It specifies CASSGNRIRGGYTF. The chain carries TRBV5-6 and TRBJ1-2; TRBD1 might be the D (5 bases). This CDR3 contains 14 residues. V shed 4 bases and J shed 8 bases, with 18 bases lying between them. Germline V gene sequence: CDR1 SGHDT, CDR2 YYEEEE.

This clone turned up a few times. This chain uses TRBV7-9 with TRBJ2-1; no definite D call. From germline, CDR1 is SEHNR and CDR2 FQNEAQ (reference sequence). CDR3 size: 11 residues. The germline V and J ends were trimmed by 4 bases and 10 bases, with 8 bases remaining between them. CDR3 DNA: TGTGCCAGCAGCTCTGAGACAGAGCAGTTCTTC. Translation: CASSSETEQFF.

The chain joins TRBV28 to TRBJ1-5, with TRBD1 matching 10 bases. The V gene end was trimmed by 2 bases and the J gene end by 6 bases; junction bases not matched to a gene: 1. Germline values: CDR1 MDHEN, CDR2 SYDVKM. The CDR3 has 14 amino acids. The chain's CDR3 is CASSLGQGGQPQHF. The CDR3 DNA sequence: TGTGCCAGCAGTTTAGGACAGGGGGGTCAGCCCCAGCATTTT.

The chain joins TRBV30 to TRBJ1-1; D gene ambiguous. The CDR3 is 13 residues long. Per the germline V gene, CDR1 is GTSNPN and CDR2 is SVGIG (reference sequence). Trimming pared 0 bases from V and 0 bases from J, leaving 5 bases between. The CDR3 sequence: CAWSVELNTEAFF. CDR3 DNA: TGTGCCTGGAGTGTCGAGCTGAACACTGAAGCTTTCTTT.